This T cell receptor (beta chain) derives from a study of blood T cell repertoires in COVID-19. For the study at large: Acute and convalescent COVID-19 samples came from the United States, Italy and Spain. PBMCs, B-cell-depleted T cells, or T cells were the source of the cDNA or gDNA that made up the material.

Trimming took off 5 bases at V and 0 bases at J, with 13 bases between the two ends. The CDR3 loop spans 15 amino acids. Germline V gene data show CDR1 as SEHNR and CDR2 as FQNEAQ (reference sequence). Per the authors' pipeline: Estimated nucleated cell counts came from reference gene primer amplification. Profiled with immunoSEQ multiplex PCR; TCRdb holds only in-frame clones, not every one. That table is the source of V, J and clone size, and D and trimming were worked out from the DNA. Of around 300,000 clones in the sample, roughly 90% were seen once. This receptor was identified in a woman between 40 and 55 years old with COVID-19, enrolled during active disease. The rearrangement uses TRBV7-9 and TRBJ1-1; tentatively, D is TRBD1 (6 bases). The sample comprised peripheral blood. The CDR3 protein is CASSAGSGVNTEAFF. In nucleotides, the CDR3 is TGTGCCAGCAGCGCCGGATCAGGGGTGAACACTGAAGCTTTCTTT.